This entry is about one T cell receptor beta chain. These data originate in a study of T cells in narcolepsy. Per germline, CDR1 SGHNT and CDR2 YENEEA. The CDR3 totals 16 residues. Trimming removed 6 bases from V and 5 bases from J; junction bases left unmatched: 13. Sequencing was performed with immunoSEQ multiplex PCR; in TCRdb, only in-frame clones are kept and a portion is missing. There are about 41,000 clones in the sample; more than 70% occur only once, and less than 1.5% lies in the top ten. This clonotype originated in a human donor with narcolepsy. The rearrangement joins TRBV11-3 to TRBJ2-7; 10 nucleotides align to TRBD2. Sequencing was done on a sample of CD45RA- memory CD4+ T cells from PBMCs. The CDR3 loop reads CASRDILAGDPHEQYF. The CDR3 DNA reads as TGTGCCAGCAGAGATATCCTAGCGGGAGATCCCCACGAGCAGTACTTC.